The 7 T cell receptor beta chains in this list originate from one sample, sequenced in a study of T cells after yellow fever vaccination (dated by TCRdb to between 2018 and 2020). The sample's treatment or condition, from its label and the paper: live attenuated yellow fever vaccine strain. The library was made by 5' RACE. The sequencer listed for this sample is Illumina NovaSeq 6000. Starting from the raw public reads, TCRdb applied fastp trimming at Q25, assembled clones with MiXCR and retained in-frame beta chains. Identical CDR3 proteins give one entry, which carries the most common genes and DNA. The sample has 200,000 to 250,000 distinct CDR3 sequences on record, roughly 3.3% of them singletons. 3.2% of the sample belongs to the ten largest clones. The sequencing used CD4+ T cells sorted from PBMCs, collected 10 days after the yellow fever booster vaccination. The receptors stem from a man in his late teens or twenties who received the YFV17D yellow fever vaccine.

The rearrangement uses TRBV7-6 and TRBJ2-1; the match to TRBD1 covers 7 bases. Germline V gene sequence: CDR1 SGHVS, CDR2 FNYEAQ. This CDR3 has 14 residues. V lost 3 bases and J lost 8; bases outside the gene matches: 7. This CDR3 reads CASSLATGTYEQFF. The CDR3 DNA reads TGTGCCAGCAGCTTGGCGACAGGGACATATGAGCAGTTCTTC.

This clonotype has just a few counts. The chain employs TRBV19 and TRBJ1-3; 9 nucleotides align to TRBD1. This CDR3 spans 15 amino acids. Trimming took 10 bases from V and 4 from J; bases not matched to a gene: 11. Germline CDR1 is LNHDA and CDR2 is SQIVND (reference sequence). This CDR3 reads CATNLDRGDGNTIYF. CDR3 sequence (DNA): TGTGCCACCAACCTTGACAGGGGGGACGGAAACACCATATATTTT. Using reference TRBV19 and TRBJ1-3 for the parts outside the CDR3, the full variable domain is DGGITQSPKYLFRKEGQNVTLSCEQNLNHDAMYWYRQDPGQGLRLIYYSQIVNDFQKGDIAEGYSVSREKKESFPLTVTSAQKNPTAFYLCATNLDRGDGNTIYFGEGSWLTVV.

For the CDR3, the DNA is TGTGCCAGTAGCTCACAGGGGACCACCTACGAGCAGTACTTC. Its protein product is CASSSQGTTYEQYF. This chain links TRBV19 with TRBJ2-7, with 7 bases matching TRBD1. The J segment lost 2 bases and the V segment lost 6 bases, leaving 7 bases of the junction unmatched. The germline gives CDR1 LNHDA, CDR2 SQIVND (reference sequence). This CDR3 is 14 amino acids long.

The chain has TRBV12-3 or TRBV12-4 and TRBJ1-4, with D uncertain. This CDR3 region has 14 residues. The V and J ends lost 6 bases and 8 bases respectively, with 16 bases between them. CDR3 loop: CASSLDTLGEKLFF. The DNA of the CDR3 is TGTGCCAGCAGCCTCGACACCCTGGGGGAAAAACTGTTTTTT.

The chain carries TRBV5-1 and TRBJ1-1; the D gene is possibly TRBD1 (6 bases). V was trimmed by 0 bases and J by 4 bases, leaving 22 bases between them. Per the germline V gene, CDR1 is SGHRS and CDR2 is YFSETQ. This CDR3 comprises 18 residues. As DNA, the CDR3 is TGCGCCAGCAGCTTGGGTTCCTCGCCAGGGGTATTTGGCACTGAAGCTTTCTTT. This translates into CASSLGSSPGVFGTEAFF.

This clonotype has ten or more counts. The chain uses TRBV19 and TRBJ1-1, with D possibly TRBD1 on 5 matching bases. Looked up from germline, CDR1 is LNHDA and CDR2 is SQIVND (reference sequence). The V gene lost 3 bases and the J gene lost 4 bases, with 15 bases spanning the gap. CDR3 size: 15 residues. CDR3 DNA sequence: TGTGCCAGTAGTATGGATGGGGCGCTGGGCACTGAAGCTTTCTTT. It encodes CASSMDGALGTEAFF.

This chain connects TRBV29-1 to TRBJ1-1; the match to TRBD1 covers 7 bases. Germline loops: CDR1 SQVTM, CDR2 ANQGSEA. Germline trimming cut 6 bases from V and 3 bases from J; bases unmatched to any gene: 7. The CDR3 runs to 13 residues. The CDR3 coding sequence is TGCAGCGTGCGACAGGGTAAGGACACTGAAGCTTTCTTT. It yields the protein CSVRQGKDTEAFF.